This TCR beta chain was recorded in a study of blood T cell repertoires in COVID-19. In the original workflow: Reference gene primers were amplified, and this amplification served to estimate nucleated cell counts. The protocol was immunoSEQ multiplex PCR, while the TCRdb copy is restricted to in-frame clones and leaves out a portion. The D gene and trimming were derived from the DNA, and the V and J assignments and clone size from that table. The data hold about 59,000 clones, with about 70% observed a single time. V shed 4 bases, J shed 4 bases, and the junction held 15 bases outside the gene matches. The CDR3 contains 16 residues. The germline CDR1 and CDR2 sequences are GTSNPN and SVGIG (reference sequence).

The sequence was obtained from a woman aged 65 to 85 with acute or convalescent COVID-19. Sequencing was carried out using peripheral blood. The chain combines TRBV30 with TRBJ2-7; TRBD2 aligns across 8 bases. Here the CDR3 DNA reads TGTGCCTGGACCTCGGGGGGGGGCCCGTGGTTTTACGAGCAGTACTTC. It is translated as CAWTSGGGPWFYEQYF.